This TCR beta chain was recorded in a study of human T cells and chemical hapten exposure. A single record per CDR3 protein comes from TCRdb applying MiXCR to the RACE reads. The data show approximately 68,000 distinct CDR3 sequences, 8.5% seen once. The table lists this clonotype with a few counts. The time point here: patch test 2, 6 weeks after DPC sensitization. Described treatment: therapeutic diphenylcyclopropenone sensitization with weekly scalp DPC. This sequence was found in a woman aged 50 to 60 with alopecia areata. Some clones in this sample may be carry-over from other donors' samples. This material consisted of whole blood, taken in connection with sensitization to the hapten diphenylcyclopropenone (DPC).

The CDR3 nucleotides are TGTGCCAGCAGCCCAAGACAGGGGGCGGGCGAGCAGTACTTC. Translated: CASSPRQGAGEQYF. The chain is built from TRBV14 and TRBJ2-7, with 10 bases that match TRBD1. Germline V gene sequence: CDR1 SGHDN, CDR2 FVKESK. The CDR3 extends over 14 amino acids. With V trimmed by 4 bases and J by 6 bases, 6 bases remained unmatched.